A selection of T cell receptor beta chains follows, all from one sample in a study of long-term antiretroviral therapy in people with HIV. Clones were sequenced by immunoSEQ multiplex PCR, and TCRdb holds only the in-frame ones, with some missing. Of roughly 24,000 clones in the sample, under 90% were seen once. This material consisted of unsorted PBMCs, taken about 5 years after starting antiretroviral therapy. The origin of the receptors is a middle-aged man with HIV. Each CDR3 is given with its conserved first and last residue. A D gene is named only where the DNA matches it firmly. Clone size appears in some rows only: once, few, many, or a class for an expanded clone.

NA	TRBJ2-5	TRBV30	NA	TGTGCCTGGAGTGTACGGGGCCTCGAGACCCAGTACTTC	CAWSVRGLETQYF
once	TRBJ1-1	TRBV27	TRBD1	TGTGCCAGCAGTGGGACAGCTCGTATGAACACTGAAGCTTTCTTT	CASSGTARMNTEAFF
NA	TRBJ2-7	TRBV18	TRBD2	TGTGCCAGCTCACCACGGCTAGCGGGAGTGAACGAGCAGTACTTC	CASSPRLAGVNEQYF
NA	TRBJ1-3	TRBV18	TRBD1	TGTGCCAGCTCAGACGGACAGGGATCTTCTGGAAACACCATATATTTT	CASSDGQGSSGNTIYF
NA	TRBJ2-3	TRBV11-2	TRBD2	TGTGCCAGCAGCTTGACTAGCGGGCCATCAGATACGCAGTATTTT	CASSLTSGPSDTQYF
NA	TRBJ1-5	TRBV2	NA	TGTGCCAGCAGGGGGGGTCCGACGCCAAATAGCAATCAGCCCCAGCATTTT	CASRGGPTPNSNQPQHF
NA	TRBJ1-2	TRBV15	TRBD1	TGTGCCACCAGCAAAACCGGGACAGGGAACGGCTACACCTTC	CATSKTGTGNGYTF
NA	TRBJ2-3	TRBV6-1	NA	TGTGCCAGCAGTGAAAGGTTGTATTCCACAGATACGCAGTATTTT	CASSERLYSTDTQYF
NA	TRBJ2-2	TRBV10-3	TRBD2	TGTGCCATCAGTGAGTCGTACGGGGGGGTTCTTCGGACCGGGGAGCTGTTTTTT	CAISESYGGVLRTGELFF
NA	TRBJ2-2	TRBV5-1	TRBD2	TGCGCCAGCAGAACTGCGGGAGGCCTTAACGGGGAGCTGTTTTTT	CASRTAGGLNGELFF
NA	TRBJ2-7	TRBV5-1	TRBD2	TGCGCCAGCAGTCTAGCGGCCGGTGCCTCCTACGAGCAGTACTTC	CASSLAAGASYEQYF
NA	TRBJ2-7	TRBV5-1	NA	TGCGCCAGCAGCTTGGTAGGGGGTACCTACGAGCAGTACTTC	CASSLVGGTYEQYF
NA	TRBJ2-6	TRBV5-1	NA	TGCGCCAGCAGCCCAACAGGTTCTGGGGCCAACGTCCTGACTTTC	CASSPTGSGANVLTF
NA	TRBJ2-7	TRBV19	TRBD1	TGTGCCAGTAGTGCTGGACAGGGCTATACCTACGAGCAGTACTTC	CASSAGQGYTYEQYF
NA	TRBJ2-2	TRBV19	TRBD2	TGTGCCAGTTCTAAGGGACTAGCGGGGGCGAACACCGGGGAGCTGTTTTTT	CASSKGLAGANTGELFF
NA	TRBJ2-1	TRBV25-1	TRBD2	TGTGCCAGCCGAGCTAGCGGGGGGAACAATGAGCAGTTCTTC	CASRASGGNNEQFF
NA	TRBJ1-2	TRBV10-3	NA	TGTGCCATCAGTGACGCTAGGGACATTTATGGCTACACCTTC	CAISDARDIYGYTF
NA	TRBJ2-5	TRBV30	NA	TGTGCCTGGAGCGCCTGGGGGGAGACCCAGTACTTC	CAWSAWGETQYF